This T cell receptor (beta chain) was identified in a study of cytomegalovirus exposure and HLA in healthy donors. Study findings and constraints: As immune exposure information, only CMV serostatus was available. Across donors, sequencing depth was assumed by presence/absence analyses to be roughly uniform. High specificity and sensitivity for cytomegalovirus status were reported for the classifier. Per a prior analysis, the majority of TCR beta V segments were productive roughly 87% or roughly 30% of the time.

Both 60 Vbeta primers and 13 Jbeta primers went into the PCR. The assay was immunoSEQ multiplex PCR, and TCRdb's table has in-frame clones only and misses some. The table has 200,000 to 250,000 clones, 70% to 80% seen once. As regards this clone: Antigen specificity is unknown.

V lost 11 bases to trimming and J lost 6 bases, with 23 bases between them. CDR3 length equals 15 residues. From germline, CDR1 is LNHDA and CDR2 SQIVND (reference sequence). The V call is TRBV19, the J call TRBJ2-4, with D perhaps matching TRBD2 (5 bases). Specimen: PBMCs. The clonotype originates from a woman aged 25 to 39 in good health and CMV-seronegative. The CDR3 bases are TGTGCCCGTAAAGAGCGGCGAGGGTCGGGAAACATTCAGTACTTC. This sequence encodes CARKERRGSGNIQYF. The whole variable domain, filled in from reference TRBV19 and TRBJ2-4, reads DGGITQSPKYLFRKEGQNVTLSCEQNLNHDAMYWYRQDPGQGLRLIYYSQIVNDFQKGDIAEGYSVSREKKESFPLTVTSAQKNPTAFYLCARKERRGSGNIQYFGAGTRLSVL.